These 18 T cell receptor beta chains were all obtained from the same sample, sequenced in a study of shared clonotypes between healthy human individuals. Here immunoSEQ multiplex PCR was the method, and the copy in TCRdb shows in-frame clones only, minus some. This sample yields fewer than 700,000 clones, of which around 81% are seen a single time; about 11% belongs to the top ten. Material: PBMCs. The receptors stem from a woman aged 40 to 55 in good health. Some clones in this sample may be carry-over from other donors' samples.

As regards this clone: A far larger clone is only one base removed, so a read error is likely. The rearrangement joins TRBV25-1 to TRBJ2-7; 11 nucleotides line up with TRBD1. The CDR3 sequence is 15 residues long. From germline, CDR1 is MGHDK and CDR2 SYGVNS. CDR3 residues: CAGSEFGTGGYEQYF. The CDR3 DNA reads TGTGCCGGCAGTGAGTTCGGGACAGGGGGCTACGAGCAGTACTTC.

The rearrangement links TRBV5-1 to TRBJ2-2; D remains ambiguous. V lost 1 base and J lost 0, with 7 bases in between. From germline, CDR1 is SGHRS and CDR2 YFSETQ. This CDR3 contains 15 residues. The CDR3 region is CASSLLFPNTGELFF. The DNA for the CDR3 is TGCGCCAGCAGCTTGCTTTTTCCGAACACCGGGGAGCTGTTTTTT. Full variable domain (missing parts from reference TRBV5-1 and TRBJ2-2): KAGVTQTPRYLIKTRGQQVTLSCSPISGHRSVSWYQQTPGQGLQFLFEYFSETQRNKGNFPGRFSGRQFSNSRSEMNVSTLELGDSALYLCASSLLFPNTGELFFGEGSRLTVL.

CDR3 region: CASSFSGQTYNEQFF. The CDR3 bases are TGTGCCAGCAGCTTCTCGGGACAGACCTACAATGAGCAGTTCTTC. The chain uses TRBV7-2 and TRBJ2-1; 7 bases line up with TRBD1. The CDR3 sequence is 15 residues long. Trimming at V came to 3 bases and at J to 2 bases, leaving 4 bases not matched to a gene. The germline V gene encodes CDR1 SGHTA and CDR2 FQGNSA.

This clone was picked up one time. This chain connects TRBV4-2 to TRBJ2-5, with 8 bases matching TRBD2. The last part of the DNA fits TRBJ2-7 better; the J call may be wrong. Germline V gene sequence: CDR1 LGHNA, CDR2 YNFKEQ. CDR3 length: 15 residues. CDR3 loop: CASSQEGTRVYEQYF. The CDR3 DNA follows: TGTGCCAGCAGCCAAGAGGGGACTAGGGTCTACGAGCAGTACTTC.

V and J are TRBV4-2 and TRBJ2-7; no clear D. V shed 2 bases and J shed 0 bases, with 8 bases lying between them. This CDR3 is built from 14 residues. CDR1 is LGHNA and CDR2 is YNFKEQ in the germline V gene. The CDR3 DNA follows: TGTGCCAGCAGCCAATCCTCGAGCTCCTACGAGCAGTACTTC. As protein: CASSQSSSSYEQYF.

The chain combines TRBV7-9 with TRBJ2-5, with TRBD1 as a possible D gene (5 bases). Germline lookup yields CDR1 SEHNR and CDR2 FQNEAQ (reference sequence). This CDR3 comprises 13 residues. Trimming shortened V by 8 bases and J by 2 bases, and 12 bases separated the two germline ends. CDR3 nucleotides: TGTGCCAGCGTTCGACAGCCACAAGAGACCCAGTACTTC. Its translation: CASVRQPQETQYF.

Details on this clone: With a far larger clone one base away, a read error is the likely cause. Additional DNA sequences in this sample encode the identical CDR3. The chain combines TRBV18 with TRBJ1-1; D unclear. Germline V gives CDR1 KGHSH, CDR2 LQKENI. The CDR3 runs to 12 residues. V shed 1 base and J shed 6 bases, with 6 bases lying between them. CDR3 DNA sequence: TGTGCCAGCTCACCACAAGGTGCTGAAGCTTTCTTT. Translated: CASSPQGAEAFF.

The J gene is TRBJ1-5, the V gene TRBV19, with TRBD1 matching 9 bases. The germline V gene encodes CDR1 LNHDA and CDR2 SQIVND (reference sequence). V lost 9 bases to trimming and J lost 7 bases; unmatched junction nucleotides: 13. The CDR3 is made up of 15 amino acids. CDR3 in amino acids: CASTGGAPWVQPQHF. CDR3 sequence (DNA): TGTGCCAGCACAGGGGGCGCTCCTTGGGTGCAGCCCCAGCATTTT.

The J gene is TRBJ2-1, the V gene TRBV28; 9 positions match TRBD2. The junction had 3 bases not matched to a gene; V was cut back by 8 bases and J by 1 base. CDR1 and CDR2 from the germline V gene are MDHEN and SYDVKM. This CDR3 has 14 amino acids. The CDR3 sequence: CASALAGSYNEQFF. CDR3 DNA: TGTGCCAGCGCCCTAGCGGGATCCTACAATGAGCAGTTCTTC.

V usage is TRBV2 and J usage is TRBJ1-3; TRBD1 agrees at 9 bases. The ends lost 0 bases at V and 1 base at J; junction bases unmatched: 10. The CDR3 spans 19 residues. Germline-derived CDR1 and CDR2 are SNHLY and FYNNEI. The DNA of the CDR3 is TGTGCCAGCAGTGAAGCCCGGGACAGGGCCCGTTGGTCTGGAAACACCATATATTTT. Amino acids: CASSEARDRARWSGNTIYF.

The V call is TRBV9, the J call TRBJ2-2; 8 bases align to TRBD1. V dropped 0 bases and J dropped 4; count of bases not matched to a gene: 5. The germline gives CDR1 SGDLS, CDR2 YYNGEE. The CDR3 runs 16 residues. DNA for the CDR3: TGTGCCAGCAGCGTAGGAGTAACAGGGGGCACCGGGGAGCTGTTTTTT. This encodes CASSVGVTGGTGELFF.

This chain connects TRBV6-5 to TRBJ1-4, with D possibly being TRBD1 (6 bases). The CDR3 totals 15 residues. V dropped 6 bases and J dropped 0 bases, with 11 bases sitting between them. CDR1 and CDR2 (germline): MNHEY, SVGAGI. This CDR3 is CASSRQDPTNEKLFF. In DNA, the CDR3 is TGTGCCAGCAGCCGACAGGACCCAACTAATGAAAAACTGTTTTTT.

The chain joins TRBV5-6 to TRBJ2-7, with a possible D match to TRBD1 (6 bases). Germline values: CDR1 SGHDT, CDR2 YYEEEE. This CDR3 region has 14 residues. Trimming stripped 6 bases from V and 5 bases from J, with 18 bases between. This CDR3 is CASTSQGNLNEQYF. In nucleotides, the CDR3 is TGTGCCAGCACCTCACAGGGTAACTTAAACGAGCAGTACTTC.

The J gene is TRBJ2-1, the V gene TRBV29-1; D unclear. The CDR3 has 11 amino acids. V was trimmed by 3 bases and J by 6 bases, leaving 6 bases between them. The germline V gene has CDR1 SQVTM and CDR2 ANQGSEA. CDR3 protein: CSVDYTNEQFF. In DNA, the CDR3 is TGCAGCGTTGACTATACCAATGAGCAGTTCTTC.

Of note for this clone: A much larger clone differs by one base, so this may be a read error. This chain links TRBV28 with TRBJ2-7, with TRBD2 matching over 7 bases. This CDR3 region has 16 residues. Looked up from germline, CDR1 is MDHEN and CDR2 is SYDVKM. The V and J ends lost 8 bases and 4 bases, in that order; junction bases with no gene match: 17. The CDR3 nucleotides read TGTGCCAGCGGTGGGGTAGCTTGGGAGGGAGAGTACGAGCAGTACTTC. The encoded protein is CASGGVAWEGEYEQYF.

The rearrangement links TRBV7-2 to TRBJ2-2, with 11 bases aligning to TRBD2. The junction had 14 bases not matched to a gene; V was cut back by 10 bases and J by 4 bases. Germline-derived CDR1 and CDR2 are SGHTA and FQGNSA. There are 17 residues in the CDR3. CDR3 loop: CAIRSGRGYRSTGELFF. CDR3 nucleotides: TGTGCCATCCGTAGCGGGAGGGGGTATCGTAGCACCGGGGAGCTGTTTTTT.

The chain combines TRBV7-9 with TRBJ2-1, with D possibly TRBD2 on 7 matching bases. CDR3 size: 17 residues. Germline CDR1 and CDR2: SEHNR and FQNEAQ (reference sequence). Trimming stripped 5 bases from V and 4 bases from J, with 21 bases between. DNA for the CDR3: TGTGCCAGCAGCCCCCGGGGGGCGGGAGCGGGGTACAATGAGCAGTTCTTC. Encoded protein: CASSPRGAGAGYNEQFF. Drawing the rest from reference TRBV7-9 and TRBJ2-1, the complete variable domain is DTGVSQNPRHKITKRGQNVTFRCDPISEHNRLYWYRQTLGQGPEFLTYFQNEAQLEKSRLLSDRFSAERPKGSFSTLEIQRTEQGDSAMYLCASSPRGAGAGYNEQFFGPGTRLTVL.

The chain couples TRBV5-1 to TRBJ2-3, with 10 bases matching TRBD2. In germline, CDR1 is SGHRS, CDR2 YFSETQ. There are 17 residues in the CDR3. V lost 4 bases, J lost 5 bases, and 13 bases stayed unmatched. CDR3 sequence (DNA): TGCGCCAGCAGCCTGACCGGACTAGCGGTCTCCCTAGATACGCAGTATTTT. Translation gives CASSLTGLAVSLDTQYF.